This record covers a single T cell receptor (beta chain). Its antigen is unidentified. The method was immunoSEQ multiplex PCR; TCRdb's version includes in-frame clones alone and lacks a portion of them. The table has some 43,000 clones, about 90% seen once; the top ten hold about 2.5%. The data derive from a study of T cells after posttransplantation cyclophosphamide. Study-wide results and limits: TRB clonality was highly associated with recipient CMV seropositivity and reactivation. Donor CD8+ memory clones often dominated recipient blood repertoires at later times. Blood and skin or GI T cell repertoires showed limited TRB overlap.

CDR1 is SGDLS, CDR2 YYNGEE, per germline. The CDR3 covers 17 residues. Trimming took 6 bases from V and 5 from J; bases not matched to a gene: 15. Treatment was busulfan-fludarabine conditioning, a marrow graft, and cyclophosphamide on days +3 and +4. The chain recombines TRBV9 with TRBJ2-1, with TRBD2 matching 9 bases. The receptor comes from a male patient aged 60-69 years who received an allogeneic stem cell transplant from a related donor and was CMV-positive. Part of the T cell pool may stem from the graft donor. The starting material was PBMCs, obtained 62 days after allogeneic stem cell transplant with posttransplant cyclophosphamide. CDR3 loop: CASNYHLEGGGDNEQFF. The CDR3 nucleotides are TGTGCCAGCAACTATCACCTTGAGGGCGGGGGGGACAATGAGCAGTTCTTC.